The 18 T cell receptor beta chains below all came from one sample that was sequenced in a study of cytomegalovirus exposure and HLA in healthy donors (dated by TCRdb to the late 2010s). Library method: the immunoSEQ multiplex PCR assay. The multiplex PCR relied on a mix of 60 forward primers for TCR Vbeta segments and 13 reverse primers for TCR Jbeta segments. As stored in TCRdb, this immuneACCESS dataset retains in-frame rearrangements with V and J assigned. A fraction of the clones does not appear; measured against another copy, unresolved V genes explain less than half of the discrepancy, and the remainder lacks a known reason. The sample has 95,000 to 120,000 clones on record, 82% of them singletons. Around 2.3% of the sample rests with the top ten. The specimen sequenced was PBMCs. Receptor source: a woman under 30 in good health and CMV-seronegative.

The chain employs TRBV28 and TRBJ1-4, with D perhaps matching TRBD1 (5 bases). Between the trimmed V and J ends, which lost 2 bases and 10 bases, there was a span of 14 bases. The germline V gene encodes CDR1 MDHEN and CDR2 SYDVKM. This CDR3 has 14 amino acids. The CDR3 loop is CASSLLQDNRKLFF. The CDR3, as DNA: TGTGCCAGCAGTTTACTACAGGACAATCGAAAACTGTTTTTT.

In this sample, this clone turned up once. The chain uses TRBV14 and TRBJ1-3; no firm D call. V was shortened by 5 bases and J by 4 bases, with 6 bases between the two germline ends. Germline V gene sequence: CDR1 SGHDN, CDR2 FVKESK. This CDR3 is built from 12 residues. The DNA for the CDR3 is TGTGCCAGCAGCATATTCGGAAACACCATATATTTT. It codes for CASSIFGNTIYF. The full variable domain, with the rest looked up from reference TRBV14 and TRBJ1-3, is EAGVTQFPSHSVIEKGQTVTLRCDPISGHDNLYWYRRVMGKEIKFLLHFVKESKQDESGMPNNRFLAERTGGTYSTLKVQPAELEDSGVYFCASSIFGNTIYFGEGSWLTVV.

Only a few counts were recorded for this clone. The genes are TRBV27 and TRBJ2-3, with D perhaps matching TRBD1 (6 bases). Germline CDR1 and CDR2: MNHEY and SMNVEV (reference sequence). Trimming removed 3 bases from V and 9 bases from J, with 16 bases in between. The CDR3 contains 14 residues. The CDR3 loop reads CASSFATGWGTQYF. DNA for the CDR3: TGTGCCAGCAGTTTTGCAACAGGGTGGGGAACGCAGTATTTT.

The chain links TRBV7-2 to TRBJ2-2, with D maybe TRBD1 (6 bases). The germline V gene encodes CDR1 SGHTA and CDR2 FQGNSA. The CDR3 is 15 residues long. This CDR3 reads CACKKDSSNTGELFF. The CDR3 DNA follows: TGTGCATGCAAGAAGGACAGCTCGAACACCGGGGAGCTGTTTTTT.

V gene TRBV6-1 combines with J gene TRBJ1-4; tentatively, D is TRBD1 (6 bases). Per the germline V gene, CDR1 is MNHNS and CDR2 is SASEGT. CDR3 length equals 15 residues. Trimming left V 6 bases short and J 8 bases short, with 19 bases between. Written as DNA, the CDR3 is TGTGCCAGCAGGGATTTTAGACAGGTGGGGGAAAAACTGTTTTTT. Protein: CASRDFRQVGEKLFF.

V gene TRBV11-2 combines with J gene TRBJ1-1; D remains ambiguous. The CDR3 contains 13 residues. Germline values: CDR1 SGHAT, CDR2 FQNNGV. The V and J ends lost 4 bases and 6 bases respectively, with 12 bases between them. The CDR3 DNA reads TGTGCCAGCAGCTGGGAACGGGGTTCTGAAGCTTTCTTT. Residues: CASSWERGSEAFF.

The chain combines TRBV5-1 with TRBJ1-4, with 7 positions matching TRBD1. CDR3 length: 14 amino acids. The V gene end was trimmed by 3 bases and the J gene end by 4 bases; junction bases not matched to a gene: 3. Germline values: CDR1 SGHRS, CDR2 YFSETQ. Here the CDR3 reads CASSSGQDNEKLFF. Here the CDR3 DNA reads TGCGCCAGCAGCTCCGGACAGGATAATGAAAAACTGTTTTTT. The whole variable domain, filled in from reference TRBV5-1 and TRBJ1-4, reads KAGVTQTPRYLIKTRGQQVTLSCSPISGHRSVSWYQQTPGQGLQFLFEYFSETQRNKGNFPGRFSGRQFSNSRSEMNVSTLELGDSALYLCASSSGQDNEKLFFGSGTQLSVL.

This chain uses TRBV30 with TRBJ1-4; 8 bases align to TRBD1. The CDR3 spans 13 residues. V lost 3 bases to trimming and J lost 5 bases; unmatched junction nucleotides: 2. Germline CDR1 and CDR2: GTSNPN and SVGIG (reference sequence). The DNA for the CDR3 is TGTGCCTGGAGCAGACAGGGGAATGAAAAACTGTTTTTT. This gives the protein CAWSRQGNEKLFF. The full variable domain, in which reference TRBV30 and TRBJ1-4 provide the parts outside the CDR3, is SQTIHQWPATLVQPVGSPLSLECTVEGTSNPNLYWYRQAAGRGLQLLFYSVGIGQISSEVPQNLSASRPQDRQFILSSKKLLLSDSGFYLCAWSRQGNEKLFFGSGTQLSVL.

The chain links TRBV29-1 to TRBJ1-1, with a weak D call TRBD1 (6 bases). This CDR3 contains 12 residues. The germline V gene has CDR1 SQVTM and CDR2 ANQGSEA. The V end lost 8 bases, the J end lost 0 bases, and 10 bases lay between the germline ends. In nucleotides, the CDR3 is TGCAGCATGGGACATATGAACACTGAAGCTTTCTTT. Protein: CSMGHMNTEAFF.

V is TRBV7-2 and J is TRBJ2-7; the match to TRBD1 covers 7 bases. There are 14 residues in the CDR3. With 1 base clipped from V and 1 base from J, the junction kept 1 base outside the gene matches. Germline V lookup: CDR1 SGHTA, CDR2 FQGNSA. In DNA, the CDR3 is TGTGCCAGCAGCTTAGGCAGGGGGTCCTACGAGCAGTACTTC. Translating it yields CASSLGRGSYEQYF.

This clone has just one count. J is TRBJ2-5 and V is TRBV5-1; D not resolved. There are 11 residues in the CDR3. V dropped 6 bases and J dropped 5 bases, with 8 bases sitting between them. Germline V gene lookup returns CDR1 SGHRS and CDR2 YFSETQ. CDR3 residues: CASTGLETQYF. CDR3 nucleotide sequence: TGCGCCAGCACAGGATTGGAGACCCAGTACTTC.

V is TRBV7-2 and J is TRBJ1-2; 9 bases are a match to TRBD1. Trimming removed 2 bases from V and 8 bases from J; junction bases left unmatched: 12. CDR3 length: 16 residues. Germline lookup yields CDR1 SGHTA and CDR2 FQGNSA. In DNA, the CDR3 is TGTGCCAGCAGCTTAAGCCCCCTGGACAGGGGTAGCGGCTACACCTTC. Translation: CASSLSPLDRGSGYTF.

The chain links TRBV11-2 to TRBJ1-2; 7 bases map to TRBD1. V was clipped by 1 base and J by 8 bases; unmatched bases: 7. In germline, CDR1 is SGHAT, CDR2 FQNNGV. CDR3 length: 14 residues. The CDR3 protein is CASSLVAGGKGYTF. CDR3 coding DNA: TGTGCCAGCAGCTTAGTTGCAGGGGGGAAAGGCTACACCTTC.

The V call is TRBV28, the J call TRBJ1-5; 7 bases match TRBD1. Trimming took 2 bases from V and 10 from J; bases not matched to a gene: 8. CDR3 length: 14 amino acids. Germline assignment: CDR1 MDHEN and CDR2 SYDVKM. CDR3 DNA: TGTGCCAGCAGTTTACTCGACAGGGTAAGCCCCCAGCATTTT. Its protein is CASSLLDRVSPQHF.

This sequence joins TRBV9 and TRBJ2-2; 12 bases are shared with TRBD2. CDR1 and CDR2 from the germline V gene are SGDLS and YYNGEE. The V gene end was trimmed by 5 bases and the J gene end by 5 bases; junction bases not matched to a gene: 4. The CDR3 length is 15 residues. In nucleotides, the CDR3 is TGTGCCAGCAGGCGACTAGCGGGAGAAACCGGGGAGCTGTTTTTT. It encodes CASRRLAGETGELFF.

CDR3 protein: CSPEGNQPQHF. The DNA for the CDR3 is TGCAGCCCCGAGGGAAATCAGCCCCAGCATTTT. The chain combines TRBV29-1 with TRBJ1-5; D is uncertain. The germline V gene encodes CDR1 SQVTM and CDR2 ANQGSEA. The CDR3 extends over 11 amino acids. The V gene lost 8 bases and the J gene lost 4 bases, with 9 bases spanning the gap.

The V and J genes are TRBV19 and TRBJ1-2, with D perhaps matching TRBD1 (5 bases). The CDR3 is 13 amino acids. Trimming stripped 3 bases from V and 6 bases from J, with 11 bases between. Germline V gives CDR1 LNHDA, CDR2 SQIVND (reference sequence). CDR3 nucleotides: TGTGCCAGTAGTATGATAGGGGCCCATGGCTACACCTTC. This translates into CASSMIGAHGYTF. Filled out from reference TRBV19 and TRBJ1-2, the complete variable domain reads DGGITQSPKYLFRKEGQNVTLSCEQNLNHDAMYWYRQDPGQGLRLIYYSQIVNDFQKGDIAEGYSVSREKKESFPLTVTSAQKNPTAFYLCASSMIGAHGYTFGSGTRLTVV.

The gene calls are TRBV4-1 and TRBJ1-2; 7 nucleotides align to TRBD1. There are 15 residues in the CDR3. Losses at the gene ends were 4 bases for V and 7 bases for J; bases not matched to a gene: 12. Germline lookup yields CDR1 MGHRA and CDR2 YSYEKL. CDR3 sequence reads: CASSPRDSALGGYTF. The DNA of the CDR3 is TGCGCCAGCAGCCCCCGGGACAGCGCTCTGGGTGGCTACACCTTC.